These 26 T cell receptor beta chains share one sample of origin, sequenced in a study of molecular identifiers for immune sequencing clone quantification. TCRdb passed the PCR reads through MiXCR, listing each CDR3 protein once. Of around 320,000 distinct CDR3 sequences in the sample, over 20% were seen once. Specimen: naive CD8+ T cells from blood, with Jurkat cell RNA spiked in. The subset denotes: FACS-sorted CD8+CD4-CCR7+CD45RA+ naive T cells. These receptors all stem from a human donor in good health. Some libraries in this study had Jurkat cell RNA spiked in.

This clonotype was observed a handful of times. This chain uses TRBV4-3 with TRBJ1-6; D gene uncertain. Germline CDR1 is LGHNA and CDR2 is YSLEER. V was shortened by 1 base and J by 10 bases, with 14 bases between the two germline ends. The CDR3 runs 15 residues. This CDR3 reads CASSQGTAFGSPLHF. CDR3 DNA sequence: TGCGCCAGCAGCCAAGGGACGGCGTTTGGATCACCCCTCCACTTT.

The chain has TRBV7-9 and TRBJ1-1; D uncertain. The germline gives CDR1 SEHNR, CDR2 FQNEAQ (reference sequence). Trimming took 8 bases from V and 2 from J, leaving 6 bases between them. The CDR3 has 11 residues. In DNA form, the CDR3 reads TGTGCCAGCCTCAGTAACACTGAAGCTTTCTTT. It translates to CASLSNTEAFF.

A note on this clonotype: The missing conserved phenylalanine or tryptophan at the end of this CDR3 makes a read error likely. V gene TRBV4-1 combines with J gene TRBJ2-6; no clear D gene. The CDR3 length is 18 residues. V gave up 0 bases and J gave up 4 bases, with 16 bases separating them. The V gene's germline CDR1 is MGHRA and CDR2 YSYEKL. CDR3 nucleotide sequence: TGCGCCAGCAGCCAAGAGAGTCTTATTGTATCGGGGGCCAACGTCCTGACTTCC. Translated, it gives CASSQESLIVSGANVLTS.

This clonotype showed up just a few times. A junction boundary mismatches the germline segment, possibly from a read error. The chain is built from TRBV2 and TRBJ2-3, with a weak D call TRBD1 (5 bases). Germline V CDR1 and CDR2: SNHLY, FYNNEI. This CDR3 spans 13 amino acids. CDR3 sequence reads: CASLGGPTDTRYF. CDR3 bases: TGTGCCAGCCTAGGTGGGCCGACAGATACGCGGTATTTT.

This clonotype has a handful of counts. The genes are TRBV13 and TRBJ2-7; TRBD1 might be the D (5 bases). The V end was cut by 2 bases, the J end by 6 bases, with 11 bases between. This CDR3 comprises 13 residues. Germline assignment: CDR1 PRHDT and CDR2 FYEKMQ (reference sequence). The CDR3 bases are TGTGCCAGCAGCTTATCCAGGGTAACCGAGCAGTACTTC. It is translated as CASSLSRVTEQYF.

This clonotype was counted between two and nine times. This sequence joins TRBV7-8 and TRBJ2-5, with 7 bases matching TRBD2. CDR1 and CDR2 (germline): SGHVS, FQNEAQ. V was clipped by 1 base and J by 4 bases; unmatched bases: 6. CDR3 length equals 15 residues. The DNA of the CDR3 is TGTGCCAGCAGCTTAGGATGGGCTAGCGGAGAGACCCAGTACTTC. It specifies CASSLGWASGETQYF.

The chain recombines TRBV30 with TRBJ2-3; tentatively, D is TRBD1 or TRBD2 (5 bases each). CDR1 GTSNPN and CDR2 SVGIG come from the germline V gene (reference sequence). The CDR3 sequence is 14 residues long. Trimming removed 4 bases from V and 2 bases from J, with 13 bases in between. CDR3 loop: CAWTPGLPTDTQYF. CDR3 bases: TGTGCCTGGACCCCGGGGCTGCCCACAGATACGCAGTATTTT.

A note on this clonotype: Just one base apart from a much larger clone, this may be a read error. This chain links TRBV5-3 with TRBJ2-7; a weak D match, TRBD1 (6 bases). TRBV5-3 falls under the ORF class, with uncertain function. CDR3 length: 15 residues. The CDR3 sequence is CASSLSTGSGCEQYF. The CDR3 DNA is TGTGCCAGCAGCTTATCGACAGGAAGTGGCTGCGAGCAGTACTTC.

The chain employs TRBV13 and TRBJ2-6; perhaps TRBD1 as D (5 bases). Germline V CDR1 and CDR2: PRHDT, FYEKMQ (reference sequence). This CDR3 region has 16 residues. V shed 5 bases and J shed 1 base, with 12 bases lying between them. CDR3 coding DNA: TGTGCCAGCAGCCTACAGGTTGTATCTGGGGCCAACGTCCTGACTTTC. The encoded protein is CASSLQVVSGANVLTF.

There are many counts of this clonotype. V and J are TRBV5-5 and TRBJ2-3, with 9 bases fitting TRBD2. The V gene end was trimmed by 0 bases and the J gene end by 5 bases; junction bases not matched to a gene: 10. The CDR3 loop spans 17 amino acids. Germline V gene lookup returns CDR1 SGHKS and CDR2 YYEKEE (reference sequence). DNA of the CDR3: TGTGCCAGCAGCTTGGTGGGTAGCGGGAGTGCAATAGATACGCAGTATTTT. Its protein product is CASSLVGSGSAIDTQYF.

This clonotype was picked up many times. The CDR3 loop is CASSSQSEEQFF. The DNA of the CDR3 is TGTGCCAGCAGCTCACAATCAGAGGAGCAGTTCTTC. The chain carries TRBV7-9 and TRBJ2-1; D ambiguous. Germline assignment: CDR1 SEHNR and CDR2 FQNEAQ (reference sequence). This CDR3 is built from 12 residues. Trimming removed 4 bases from V and 10 bases from J, with 11 bases in between.

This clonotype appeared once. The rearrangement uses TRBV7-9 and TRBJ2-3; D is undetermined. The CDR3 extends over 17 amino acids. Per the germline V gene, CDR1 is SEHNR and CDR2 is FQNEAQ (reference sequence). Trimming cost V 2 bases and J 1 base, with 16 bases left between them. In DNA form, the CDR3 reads TGTGCCAGCAGCTTAATCCGGGTCCGATTTGGCACAGATACGCAGTATTTT. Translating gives CASSLIRVRFGTDTQYF.

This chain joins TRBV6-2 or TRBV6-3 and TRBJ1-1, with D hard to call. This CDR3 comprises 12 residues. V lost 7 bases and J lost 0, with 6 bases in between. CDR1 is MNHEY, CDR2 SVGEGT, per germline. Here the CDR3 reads CASNTMNTEAFF. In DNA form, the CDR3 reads TGTGCCAGCAACACGATGAACACTGAAGCTTTCTTT.

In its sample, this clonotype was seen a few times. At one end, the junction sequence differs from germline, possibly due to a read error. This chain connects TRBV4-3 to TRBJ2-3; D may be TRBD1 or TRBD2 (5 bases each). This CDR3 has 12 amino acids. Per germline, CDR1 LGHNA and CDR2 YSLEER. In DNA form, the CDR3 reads TGCGCCGGCAGCCAGGGAGTAGATACGCAGTATTTT. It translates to CAGSQGVDTQYF.

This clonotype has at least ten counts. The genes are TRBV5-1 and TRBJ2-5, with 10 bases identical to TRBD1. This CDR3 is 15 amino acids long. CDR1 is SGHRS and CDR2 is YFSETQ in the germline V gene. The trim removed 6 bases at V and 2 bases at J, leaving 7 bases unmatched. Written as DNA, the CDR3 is TGCGCCAGCACATCCATGGGACAGGGGCAAGAGACCCAGTACTTC. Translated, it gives CASTSMGQGQETQYF.

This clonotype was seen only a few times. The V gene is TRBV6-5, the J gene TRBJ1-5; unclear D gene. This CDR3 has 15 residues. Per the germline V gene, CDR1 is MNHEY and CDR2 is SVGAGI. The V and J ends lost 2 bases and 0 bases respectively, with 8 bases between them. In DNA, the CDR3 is TGTGCCAGCAGTTACGGGAGATATAGCAATCAGCCCCAGCATTTT. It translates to CASSYGRYSNQPQHF.

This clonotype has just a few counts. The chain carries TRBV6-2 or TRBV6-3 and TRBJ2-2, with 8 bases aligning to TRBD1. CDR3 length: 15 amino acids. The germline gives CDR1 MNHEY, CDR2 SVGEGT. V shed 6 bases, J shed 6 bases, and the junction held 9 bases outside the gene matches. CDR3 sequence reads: CASSLGQGKAGELFF. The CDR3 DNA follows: TGTGCCAGCAGCCTTGGACAGGGAAAGGCCGGGGAGCTGTTTTTT.

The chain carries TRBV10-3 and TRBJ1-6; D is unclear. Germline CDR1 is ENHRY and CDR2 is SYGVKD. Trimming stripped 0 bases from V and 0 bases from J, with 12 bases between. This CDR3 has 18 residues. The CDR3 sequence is CAISESNVRSSYNSPLHF. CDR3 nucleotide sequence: TGTGCCATCAGTGAGTCGAATGTAAGAAGCTCCTATAATTCACCCCTCCACTTT.

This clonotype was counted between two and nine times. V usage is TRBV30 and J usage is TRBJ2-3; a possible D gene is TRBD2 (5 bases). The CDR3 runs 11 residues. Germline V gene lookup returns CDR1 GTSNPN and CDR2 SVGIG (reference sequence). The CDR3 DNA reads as TGTGCGGTGCGGGTCACAGATACGCAGTATTTT. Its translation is CAVRVTDTQYF.

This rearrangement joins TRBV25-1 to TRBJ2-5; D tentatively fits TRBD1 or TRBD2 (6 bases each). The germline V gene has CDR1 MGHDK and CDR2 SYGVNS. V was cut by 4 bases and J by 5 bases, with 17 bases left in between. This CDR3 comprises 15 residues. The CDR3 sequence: CASSGGTLPKETQYF. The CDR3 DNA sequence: TGTGCCAGCAGTGGCGGGACACTCCCTAAGGAGACCCAGTACTTC.

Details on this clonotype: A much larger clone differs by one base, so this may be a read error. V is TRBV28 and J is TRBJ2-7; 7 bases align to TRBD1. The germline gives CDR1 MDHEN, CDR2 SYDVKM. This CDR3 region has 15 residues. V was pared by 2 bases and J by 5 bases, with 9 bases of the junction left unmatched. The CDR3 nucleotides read TGTGCCAGCAGTTTACCACGACAGGGTCAGGACGAGCAGTACTTC. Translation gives CASSLPRQGQDEQYF.

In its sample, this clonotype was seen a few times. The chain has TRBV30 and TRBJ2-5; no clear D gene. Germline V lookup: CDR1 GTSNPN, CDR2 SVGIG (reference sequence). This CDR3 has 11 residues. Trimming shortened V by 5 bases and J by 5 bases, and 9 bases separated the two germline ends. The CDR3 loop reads CAWSAGETQYF. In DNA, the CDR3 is TGTGCCTGGTCGGCCGGCGAGACCCAGTACTTC.

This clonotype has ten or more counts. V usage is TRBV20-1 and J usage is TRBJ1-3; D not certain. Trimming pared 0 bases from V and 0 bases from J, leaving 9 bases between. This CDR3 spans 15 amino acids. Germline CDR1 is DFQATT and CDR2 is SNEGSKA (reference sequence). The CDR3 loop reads CSARDPQVSGNTIYF. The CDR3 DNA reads TGCAGTGCTAGAGATCCCCAGGTCTCTGGAAACACCATATATTTT.

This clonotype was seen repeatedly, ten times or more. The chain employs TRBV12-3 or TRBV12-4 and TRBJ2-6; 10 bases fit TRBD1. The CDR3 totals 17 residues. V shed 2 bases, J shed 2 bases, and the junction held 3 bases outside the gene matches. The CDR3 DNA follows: TGTGCCAGCAGTTTAAGCGGGACAGGGGCTGGGGCCAACGTCCTGACTTTC. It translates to CASSLSGTGAGANVLTF.

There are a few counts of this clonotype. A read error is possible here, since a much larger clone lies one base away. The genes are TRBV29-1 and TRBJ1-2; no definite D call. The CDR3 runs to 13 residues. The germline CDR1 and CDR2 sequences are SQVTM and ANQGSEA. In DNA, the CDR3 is TGCAGCGTTGAAGATTTCCCGGCCCTTGGCTACGCCTTC. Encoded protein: CSVEDFPALGYAF.

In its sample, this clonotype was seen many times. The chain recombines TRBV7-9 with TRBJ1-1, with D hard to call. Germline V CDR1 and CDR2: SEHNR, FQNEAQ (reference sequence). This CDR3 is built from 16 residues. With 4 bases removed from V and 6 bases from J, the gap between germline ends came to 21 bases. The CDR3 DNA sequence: TGTGCCAGCAGCTCCTCGGCCCGAGGCTCCCGCCCTGAAGCTTTCTTT. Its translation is CASSSSARGSRPEAFF.